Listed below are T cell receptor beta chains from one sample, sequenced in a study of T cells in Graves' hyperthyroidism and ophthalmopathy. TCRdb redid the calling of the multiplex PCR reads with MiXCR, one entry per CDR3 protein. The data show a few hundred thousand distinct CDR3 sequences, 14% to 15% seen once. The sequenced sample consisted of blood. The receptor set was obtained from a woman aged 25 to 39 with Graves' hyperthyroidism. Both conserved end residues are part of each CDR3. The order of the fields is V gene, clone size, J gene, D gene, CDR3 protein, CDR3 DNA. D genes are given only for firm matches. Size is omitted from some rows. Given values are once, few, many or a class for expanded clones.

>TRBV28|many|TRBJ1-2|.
CASSLTGTYGYTF
TGTGCCAGCAGTTTAACAGGGACGTATGGCTACACCTTC
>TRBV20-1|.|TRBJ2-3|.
CSADRGAADTQYF
TGCAGTGCTGACCGCGGGGCTGCAGATACGCAGTATTTT
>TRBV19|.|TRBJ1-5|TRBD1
CASIQGANQPQHF
TGTGCCAGTATACAGGGGGCCAATCAGCCCCAGCATTTT
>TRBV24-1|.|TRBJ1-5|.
CAAGGPGGQPQHF
TGTGCCGCCGGAGGGCCTGGGGGGCAGCCCCAGCATTTT
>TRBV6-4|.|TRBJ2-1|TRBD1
CASSPGTGGDEQFF
TGTGCCAGCAGTCCTGGGACAGGCGGCGATGAGCAGTTCTTC
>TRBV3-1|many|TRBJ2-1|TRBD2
CASSRGLAGASDEQFF
TGTGCCAGCAGCAGAGGACTAGCGGGAGCCTCGGATGAGCAGTTCTTC
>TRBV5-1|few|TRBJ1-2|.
CASSLKGDYGYTF
TGCGCCAGCAGCTTGAAGGGGGACTATGGCTACACCTTC
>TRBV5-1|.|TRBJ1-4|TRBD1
CASSFINRGSSEKLFF
TGCGCCAGCAGCTTCATAAACAGGGGGTCTAGTGAAAAACTGTTTTTT
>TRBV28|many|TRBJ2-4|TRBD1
CASSPGQGGNIQYF
TGTGCCAGCAGCCCGGGACAGGGCGGGAACATTCAGTACTTC
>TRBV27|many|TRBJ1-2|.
CASSPGSTNYGYTF
TGTGCCAGCAGTCCGGGCTCGACTAACTATGGCTACACCTTC
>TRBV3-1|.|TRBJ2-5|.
CASSSGFRGQEEGETQYF
TGTGCCAGCAGCTCAGGGTTCCGGGGTCAGGAAGAAGGAGAGACCCAGTACTTC
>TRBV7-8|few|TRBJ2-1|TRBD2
CASSLDGLAVEQSLEADNEQFF
TGTGCCAGCAGCTTAGATGGACTAGCGGTGGAACAGTCTCTAGAGGCCGACAATGAGCAGTTCTTC
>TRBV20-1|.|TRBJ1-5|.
CSARSANQPQHF
TGCAGTGCTAGGTCAGCCAATCAGCCCCAGCATTTT
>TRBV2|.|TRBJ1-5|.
CASSEAGTSNQPQHF
TGTGCCAGCAGTGAAGCGGGGACCTCCAATCAGCCCCAGCATTTT
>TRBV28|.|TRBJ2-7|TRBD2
CATLGGSGRAPPAYEQYF
TGTGCCACCCTCGGGGGCAGCGGGAGGGCCCCCCCCGCCTACGAGCAGTACTTC
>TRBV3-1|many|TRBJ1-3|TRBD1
CASSRQQGAAGNTIYF
TGTGCCAGCAGCCGCCAACAGGGGGCGGCTGGAAACACCATATATTTT
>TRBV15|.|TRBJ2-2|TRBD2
CATSRERGEVTGELFF
TGTGCCACCAGCAGAGAACGGGGGGAAGTAACCGGGGAGCTGTTTTTT